One sample yielded the 21 T cell receptor beta chains listed below, sequenced in a study of monozygotic twins with inflammatory bowel disease (dated 2019 in TCRdb). Preparation of the library involved 5' RACE. TCRdb names Illumina HiSeq 2500 as the instrument used. Through TCRdb reprocessing, the reads give one entry per CDR3 protein sequence; DNA is omitted. The table for this sample shows approximately 330,000 distinct CDR3 sequences. 2% to 2.5% of the sample lies in the top ten. The specimen was blood. The receptors originated from a human donor with ulcerative colitis or Crohn's disease, or a healthy co-twin of an affected twin (not recorded which).

The rearrangement uses TRBV20-1 and TRBJ2-1; TCRdb names TRBD2, which stays unverified in the absence of DNA. Germline CDR1 reads DFQATT; CDR2 reads SNEGSKA (reference sequence). This CDR3 has 16 residues. CDR3: CSPAEARSGGRNEQFF.

The chain uses TRBV30 and TRBJ1-2. The CDR3 sequence is 12 residues long. CDR1 is GTSNPN and CDR2 is SVGIG in the germline V gene (reference sequence). The chain's CDR3 is CAWSRAGYGYTF.

V usage is TRBV5-1 and J usage is TRBJ2-2. The CDR3 consists of 14 residues. In germline, CDR1 is SGHRS, CDR2 YFSETQ. The CDR3 loop reads CASARGSNTGELFF.

The chain employs TRBV12-3 or TRBV12-4 and TRBJ1-5. The CDR3 extends over 13 amino acids. CDR3 amino acids: CASSFARAQPQHF.

J is TRBJ2-2 and V is TRBV20-1. This CDR3 has 16 residues. Germline CDR1 and CDR2: DFQATT and SNEGSKA (reference sequence). CDR3 region: CSARVAVQANTGELFF.

J is TRBJ1-6 and V is TRBV20-1. Germline lookup yields CDR1 DFQATT and CDR2 SNEGSKA (reference sequence). The CDR3 totals 15 residues. The CDR3 protein is CSASKSPEGYSPLHF.

J is TRBJ2-7 and V is TRBV30. CDR3 length: 12 amino acids. Germline lookup yields CDR1 GTSNPN and CDR2 SVGIG (reference sequence). The CDR3 sequence is CAWSVLGYEQYF.

The chain joins TRBV7-2 to TRBJ2-3. The germline V gene has CDR1 SGHTA and CDR2 FQGNSA. The CDR3 has 15 residues. The chain's CDR3 is CASSLVSKSTDTQYF.

The rearrangement joins TRBV24-1 to TRBJ2-7. The germline V gene encodes CDR1 KGHDR and CDR2 SFDVKD. The CDR3 covers 13 residues. Here the CDR3 reads CATSDSGNSEQYF.

The rearrangement uses TRBV5-6 and TRBJ2-2. The CDR3 has 14 residues. CDR1 is SGHDT and CDR2 is YYEEEE in the germline V gene. The CDR3 reads CASSPWTYTGELFF.

The rearrangement links TRBV20-1 to TRBJ1-1. The CDR3 has 14 residues. CDR1 and CDR2 (germline): DFQATT, SNEGSKA (reference sequence). CDR3: CSARGWSGNTEAFF.

V is TRBV5-5 and J is TRBJ2-3; TCRdb's D gene call, TRBD2, goes unchecked for lack of DNA. Germline V CDR1 and CDR2: SGHKS, YYEKEE (reference sequence). CDR3 length equals 18 residues. This chain's CDR3 is CASSLVSGSSLGSDTQYF.

V and J are TRBV4-3 and TRBJ2-5; the D call of TRBD1 rests on TCRdb alone, since no DNA is present to check it. There are 14 residues in the CDR3. Germline V gives CDR1 LGHNA, CDR2 YSLEER. CDR3 protein: CASSQPGQGETQYF.

The rearrangement links TRBV7-7 to TRBJ2-7; TCRdb calls TRBD1, which cannot be checked without DNA. In germline, CDR1 is SSHAT, CDR2 FNYEAQ (reference sequence). There are 14 residues in the CDR3. The CDR3 protein is CASSPSSGTGVQYF.

V and J are TRBV20-1 and TRBJ1-5; TCRdb's D call, TRBD1, is unchecked because there is no DNA. The CDR3 is 14 residues long. Germline V lookup: CDR1 DFQATT, CDR2 SNEGSKA (reference sequence). The CDR3 sequence: CSGAPGQGNQPQHF.

V gene TRBV18 combines with J gene TRBJ1-5; TCRdb picks TRBD1, but there is no DNA to check that call. The germline V gene has CDR1 KGHSH and CDR2 LQKENI. This CDR3 has 16 residues. The CDR3 sequence is CASSPMGALSNQPQHF.

The chain carries TRBV30 and TRBJ1-1. The CDR3 totals 12 residues. Germline V gene data show CDR1 as GTSNPN and CDR2 as SVGIG (reference sequence). CDR3: CAGTGTNTEAFF.

The rearrangement uses TRBV6-1 and TRBJ2-5; TCRdb's D call of TRBD1 is untestable without DNA. Germline lookup yields CDR1 MNHNS and CDR2 SASEGT. The CDR3 contains 14 residues. This CDR3 is CASRNYQGRETQYF.

This chain uses TRBV28 with TRBJ2-7; the D call of TRBD1 rests on TCRdb alone, since no DNA is present to check it. The CDR3 has 14 amino acids. Per the germline V gene, CDR1 is MDHEN and CDR2 is SYDVKM. CDR3 protein: CASSARTGAWEQYF.

The J gene is TRBJ2-3, the V gene TRBV10-3; TCRdb's D call, TRBD1, is unchecked because there is no DNA. Germline loops: CDR1 ENHRY, CDR2 SYGVKD. The CDR3 loop spans 17 amino acids. CDR3 protein: CAISDPGQGIFTDTQYF.

The rearrangement joins TRBV28 to TRBJ2-1; absent DNA, TCRdb's TRBD1 call cannot be checked. Germline V gene data show CDR1 as MDHEN and CDR2 as SYDVKM. The CDR3 sequence is 13 residues long. The CDR3 sequence is CASVRGPTNEQFF.